A selection of T cell receptor beta chains follows, all from one sample in a study of cytomegalovirus exposure and HLA in healthy donors. Some clones are missing from TCRdb's copy, which holds only in-frame ones; the method was immunoSEQ multiplex PCR. The repertoire holds some 170,000 clones, with about four fifths as singletons. Sequencing was performed on PBMCs. The receptor set was obtained from a man aged 25 to 40 in good health and CMV-seronegative. Each CDR3 is given with its conserved first and last residue. Fields, in order: V gene, J gene, clone size, CDR3 length, D gene, CDR3 DNA, CDR3 protein. A D gene is named only where the DNA matches it firmly. Size tells how often a clone was seen (once, few, many) or the class of an expanded clone, and some rows leave it out.

V gene: TRBV5-1; J gene: TRBJ2-2; clone size: -; CDR3 length: 14; D gene: -; CDR3 DNA: TGCGCCAGCAGCTTGGGTACGGGTACCGGGGAGCTGTTTTTT; CDR3 protein: CASSLGTGTGELFF
V gene: TRBV4-2; J gene: TRBJ1-2; clone size: -; CDR3 length: 14; D gene: -; CDR3 DNA: TGTGCCAGCAGCCAAGTTGACGGGAGCTATGGCTACACCTTC; CDR3 protein: CASSQVDGSYGYTF
V gene: TRBV6-1; J gene: TRBJ1-5; clone size: -; CDR3 length: 13; D gene: TRBD1; CDR3 DNA: TGTGCCGCCGACGGGACAGACTATCAGCCCCAGCATTTT; CDR3 protein: CAADGTDYQPQHF
V gene: TRBV5-1; J gene: TRBJ2-3; clone size: -; CDR3 length: 16; D gene: -; CDR3 DNA: TGCGCCAGCAGTGGGCGGCGCGGGGTAAGCGTAGATACGCAGTATTTT; CDR3 protein: CASSGRRGVSVDTQYF
V gene: TRBV7-6; J gene: TRBJ2-7; clone size: -; CDR3 length: 16; D gene: TRBD2; CDR3 DNA: TGTGCCAGCAGCTTGGGACTAGCGGGTGGATCCTACGAGCAGTACTTC; CDR3 protein: CASSLGLAGGSYEQYF
V gene: TRBV4-3; J gene: TRBJ1-1; clone size: -; CDR3 length: 15; D gene: TRBD1; CDR3 DNA: TGCGCCAGCAGCCAACGACAGGGACTGAACACTGAAGCTTTCTTT; CDR3 protein: CASSQRQGLNTEAFF
V gene: TRBV28; J gene: TRBJ1-1; clone size: -; CDR3 length: 16; D gene: TRBD1; CDR3 DNA: TGTGCCAGCAGAGTTTTGGGGGGACAGTTGAACACTGAAGCTTTCTTT; CDR3 protein: CASRVLGGQLNTEAFF
V gene: TRBV18; J gene: TRBJ2-2; clone size: -; CDR3 length: 16; D gene: TRBD2; CDR3 DNA: TGTGCCAGCTCACCACCGTTAGCGGGAGCGACCGGGGAGCTGTTTTTT; CDR3 protein: CASSPPLAGATGELFF
V gene: TRBV30; J gene: TRBJ1-5; clone size: -; CDR3 length: 15; D gene: TRBD1; CDR3 DNA: TGTGCCTGGGGTATGAGGGGGCAGGGCAATCAGCCCCAGCATTTT; CDR3 protein: CAWGMRGQGNQPQHF
V gene: TRBV5-6; J gene: TRBJ2-1; clone size: -; CDR3 length: 12; D gene: TRBD1; CDR3 DNA: TGTGCCAGCAGCTACCGGGACAGTGAGCAGTTCTTC; CDR3 protein: CASSYRDSEQFF
V gene: TRBV9; J gene: TRBJ1-5; clone size: -; CDR3 length: 14; D gene: -; CDR3 DNA: TGTGCCAGCAGCGTAAGAGCGGAGGTAGGGCCCCAGCATTTT; CDR3 protein: CASSVRAEVGPQHF
V gene: TRBV6-5; J gene: TRBJ2-5; clone size: -; CDR3 length: 13; D gene: -; CDR3 DNA: TGTGCCAGCAGCCCCCCAGACCAAGAGACCCAGTACTTC; CDR3 protein: CASSPPDQETQYF
V gene: TRBV5-4; J gene: TRBJ2-7; clone size: once; CDR3 length: 14; D gene: TRBD2; CDR3 DNA: TGTGCCAGCAGCTTGCGACTAGCGAACAACGAGCAGTACTTC; CDR3 protein: CASSLRLANNEQYF
V gene: TRBV19; J gene: TRBJ1-2; clone size: -; CDR3 length: 13; D gene: TRBD1; CDR3 DNA: TGTGCCAGTAGTGTCCGGGACAGGGGTGGCTACACCTTC; CDR3 protein: CASSVRDRGGYTF
V gene: TRBV30; J gene: TRBJ2-7; clone size: -; CDR3 length: 14; D gene: -; CDR3 DNA: TGTGCCTGGAAGCCACAGGCCCTTTCCTACGAGCAGTACTTC; CDR3 protein: CAWKPQALSYEQYF
V gene: TRBV7-3; J gene: TRBJ1-1; clone size: -; CDR3 length: 17; D gene: -; CDR3 DNA: TGTGCCAGCAGTCCTTTCGGACTGTCGGGAAGTGACACTGAAGCTTTCTTT; CDR3 protein: CASSPFGLSGSDTEAFF
V gene: TRBV7-9; J gene: TRBJ1-1; clone size: -; CDR3 length: 14; D gene: -; CDR3 DNA: TGTGCCAGCAGTACCGGGACTGCCCGACCCGAAGCTTTCTTT; CDR3 protein: CASSTGTARPEAFF
V gene: TRBV28; J gene: TRBJ2-1; clone size: -; CDR3 length: 15; D gene: -; CDR3 DNA: TGTGCCAGCAGCTCTCGCGGGGTGGCGTTCGATGAGCAGTTCTTC; CDR3 protein: CASSSRGVAFDEQFF
V gene: TRBV7-9; J gene: TRBJ1-4; clone size: -; CDR3 length: 13; D gene: -; CDR3 DNA: TGTGCCAGCAATCGGGGACTACCTGAAAAACTGTTTTTT; CDR3 protein: CASNRGLPEKLFF
V gene: TRBV19; J gene: TRBJ2-1; clone size: -; CDR3 length: 21; D gene: TRBD2; CDR3 DNA: TGTGCCAGTAGTATAGACCCGGGACTAGCGGGATTCTCAAGGGGTTACAATGAGCAGTTCTTC; CDR3 protein: CASSIDPGLAGFSRGYNEQFF
V gene: TRBV19; J gene: TRBJ1-6; clone size: few; CDR3 length: 16; D gene: -; CDR3 DNA: TGTGCCAGTAGAACGACAGTAAGCTCCTATAATTCACCCCTCCACTTT; CDR3 protein: CASRTTVSSYNSPLHF
V gene: TRBV10-3; J gene: TRBJ2-7; clone size: -; CDR3 length: 19; D gene: TRBD1; CDR3 DNA: TGTGCCATCAGCGCCGTGACAGGGGAGAACTTGGCTCGGGATCAGGTGCAGTACTTC; CDR3 protein: CAISAVTGENLARDQVQYF
V gene: TRBV2; J gene: TRBJ1-4; clone size: once; CDR3 length: 12; D gene: -; CDR3 DNA: TGTGCCAGCATCAGGGAGGGTGAAAAACTGTTTTTT; CDR3 protein: CASIREGEKLFF
V gene: TRBV19; J gene: TRBJ2-3; clone size: once; CDR3 length: 12; D gene: -; CDR3 DNA: TGTGCCAGTAGTATCCCGGGGGATACGCAGTATTTT; CDR3 protein: CASSIPGDTQYF
V gene: TRBV6-5; J gene: TRBJ1-1; clone size: -; CDR3 length: 13; D gene: -; CDR3 DNA: TGTGCCAGCAGTTACCGCGGCAACACTGAAGCTTTCTTT; CDR3 protein: CASSYRGNTEAFF
V gene: TRBV6-6; J gene: TRBJ2-5; clone size: -; CDR3 length: 14; D gene: TRBD2; CDR3 DNA: TGTGCCAGCAGTTTAGCTAGCGGGAGTGAGACCCAGTACTTC; CDR3 protein: CASSLASGSETQYF
V gene: TRBV2; J gene: TRBJ1-4; clone size: -; CDR3 length: 15; D gene: -; CDR3 DNA: TGTGCCAGCAACGAAAGGGGTCCGACTAATGAAAAACTGTTTTTT; CDR3 protein: CASNERGPTNEKLFF
V gene: TRBV28; J gene: TRBJ1-1; clone size: -; CDR3 length: 13; D gene: TRBD1; CDR3 DNA: TGTGCCAGCCGCAGGGGGCGGTTAACTGAAGCTTTCTTT; CDR3 protein: CASRRGRLTEAFF
V gene: TRBV6-1; J gene: TRBJ2-7; clone size: -; CDR3 length: 14; D gene: TRBD2; CDR3 DNA: TGTGCCAGCGCCGGACTAGCGGGAAGATACGAGCAGTACTTC; CDR3 protein: CASAGLAGRYEQYF
V gene: TRBV13; J gene: TRBJ1-1; clone size: medium-sized; CDR3 length: 15; D gene: -; CDR3 DNA: TGTGCCAGCAGCTTAGGTGGAGGGTGGAGCACTGAAGCTTTCTTT; CDR3 protein: CASSLGGGWSTEAFF
V gene: TRBV5-6; J gene: TRBJ1-4; clone size: -; CDR3 length: 14; D gene: -; CDR3 DNA: TGTGCCAGCAGCTTTAAGAGGACGGGGGAAAAACTGTTTTTT; CDR3 protein: CASSFKRTGEKLFF
V gene: TRBV5-1; J gene: TRBJ2-2; clone size: -; CDR3 length: 15; D gene: TRBD2; CDR3 DNA: TGCGCCAGCAGCTTGACTAGCGGGGTCACCGGGGAGCTGTTTTTT; CDR3 protein: CASSLTSGVTGELFF
V gene: TRBV5-1; J gene: TRBJ1-5; clone size: -; CDR3 length: 15; D gene: -; CDR3 DNA: TGCGCCAGCAGCTTGGAGGGGGAAGACTATCAGCCCCAGCATTTT; CDR3 protein: CASSLEGEDYQPQHF
V gene: TRBV29-1; J gene: TRBJ1-3; clone size: -; CDR3 length: 14; D gene: TRBD1; CDR3 DNA: TGCAGCGTTGAGGACAGGGAAGTGGGAAACACCATATATTTT; CDR3 protein: CSVEDREVGNTIYF
V gene: TRBV5-6; J gene: TRBJ1-1; clone size: -; CDR3 length: 15; D gene: TRBD1; CDR3 DNA: TGTGCCAGCAGCTTGGTAGGGACAGAGAACACTGAAGCTTTCTTT; CDR3 protein: CASSLVGTENTEAFF
V gene: TRBV29-1; J gene: TRBJ2-5; clone size: -; CDR3 length: 14; D gene: TRBD2; CDR3 DNA: TGCAGCGTTGAGGACCCCACGGGGGGAGAGACCCAGTACTTC; CDR3 protein: CSVEDPTGGETQYF
V gene: TRBV15; J gene: TRBJ2-6; clone size: -; CDR3 length: 17; D gene: -; CDR3 DNA: TGTGCCACCACCCTATTGGTAGAGCCTCCTGGGGCCAACGTCCTGACTTTC; CDR3 protein: CATTLLVEPPGANVLTF
V gene: TRBV28; J gene: TRBJ2-1; clone size: -; CDR3 length: 15; D gene: TRBD2; CDR3 DNA: TGTGCCAGCAGTACGGGACTAGCGGAGTACAATGAGCAGTTCTTC; CDR3 protein: CASSTGLAEYNEQFF
V gene: TRBV5-4; J gene: TRBJ2-7; clone size: once; CDR3 length: 15; D gene: -; CDR3 DNA: TGTGCCAGCAGCTTGATCGCACAGACGGCCTACGAGCAGTACTTC; CDR3 protein: CASSLIAQTAYEQYF
V gene: TRBV2; J gene: TRBJ2-3; clone size: -; CDR3 length: 16; D gene: TRBD2; CDR3 DNA: TGTGCCAGCACCTTGGGGCTAGCGGGAGGGACAGATACGCAGTATTTT; CDR3 protein: CASTLGLAGGTDTQYF
V gene: TRBV11-1; J gene: TRBJ1-1; clone size: -; CDR3 length: 13; D gene: TRBD1; CDR3 DNA: TGTGCCAGCAGCCGAGACAGGGGCACTGAAGCTTTCTTT; CDR3 protein: CASSRDRGTEAFF
V gene: TRBV2; J gene: TRBJ1-4; clone size: few; CDR3 length: 16; D gene: -; CDR3 DNA: TGTGCCAGCAGCCTCAAGCGGGAAGGGACTAATGAAAAACTGTTTTTT; CDR3 protein: CASSLKREGTNEKLFF
V gene: TRBV7-6; J gene: TRBJ2-2; clone size: -; CDR3 length: 17; D gene: TRBD2; CDR3 DNA: TGTGCCAGCAGTCCGACTAGCGGGGAACGGAACACCGGGGAGCTGTTTTTT; CDR3 protein: CASSPTSGERNTGELFF
V gene: TRBV11-2; J gene: TRBJ2-3; clone size: -; CDR3 length: 19; D gene: TRBD2; CDR3 DNA: TGTGCCAGCAGCTTAGATCTGGGAACTAGCGGGGGTCGCACAGATACGCAGTATTTT; CDR3 protein: CASSLDLGTSGGRTDTQYF
V gene: TRBV7-2; J gene: TRBJ2-3; clone size: few; CDR3 length: 16; D gene: TRBD2; CDR3 DNA: TGTGCCAGCAGCTCACAACTAGCGGGGGTCACAGATACGCAGTATTTT; CDR3 protein: CASSSQLAGVTDTQYF
V gene: TRBV27; J gene: TRBJ2-1; clone size: -; CDR3 length: 14; D gene: TRBD2; CDR3 DNA: TGTGCCAGCAGTCTGAGACTAGCGTTGAATGAGCAGTTCTTC; CDR3 protein: CASSLRLALNEQFF
V gene: TRBV5-1; J gene: TRBJ2-7; clone size: once; CDR3 length: 17; D gene: -; CDR3 DNA: TGCGCCAGCAGCTTGGGTTGGGGGGAGAGAGAGTGGTACGAGCAGTACTTC; CDR3 protein: CASSLGWGEREWYEQYF
V gene: TRBV7-2; J gene: TRBJ1-2; clone size: -; CDR3 length: 12; D gene: -; CDR3 DNA: TGTGCCAGCAGCTGGGGCCCTATGGCTACGGTCTTC; CDR3 protein: CASSWGPMATVF
V gene: TRBV6-1; J gene: TRBJ1-5; clone size: -; CDR3 length: 15; D gene: TRBD1; CDR3 DNA: TGTGCCAGCATGGCCGGGACAGTCCTCAATCAGCCCCAGCATTTT; CDR3 protein: CASMAGTVLNQPQHF
V gene: TRBV6-1; J gene: TRBJ2-1; clone size: -; CDR3 length: 12; D gene: TRBD2; CDR3 DNA: TGTGCCAGCGGAGCTAGCGGGGTAATCGCCCTCTTC; CDR3 protein: CASGASGVIALF
V gene: TRBV7-9; J gene: TRBJ2-7; clone size: -; CDR3 length: 19; D gene: TRBD2; CDR3 DNA: TGTGCCAGCAGCTTCCCGGGACTAGCGGGAGGGCGGAGCTCCTACGAGCAGTACTTC; CDR3 protein: CASSFPGLAGGRSSYEQYF
V gene: TRBV5-6; J gene: TRBJ2-1; clone size: -; CDR3 length: 16; D gene: TRBD2; CDR3 DNA: TGTGCCAGCAGGCCTAGAGCGGGAGCCCCCTACAATGAGCAGTTCTTC; CDR3 protein: CASRPRAGAPYNEQFF
V gene: TRBV7-2; J gene: TRBJ2-3; clone size: -; CDR3 length: 16; D gene: TRBD2; CDR3 DNA: TGTGCCAGCAGCTTAGCGCCGGGGGGAGGCACAGATACGCAGTATTTT; CDR3 protein: CASSLAPGGGTDTQYF